The 15 T cell receptor beta chains below come from one sample, sequenced in a study of T cell repertoires in cytomegalovirus infection. From the reads, TCRdb called clonotypes with MiXCR, one entry per CDR3 protein. The data show a few hundred thousand distinct CDR3 sequences, about 20% seen once. No antigen is known for these receptors. The sequencing used cultured PBMCs, collected from culture after CMV antigen stimulation. These receptors were obtained from a human donor in good health (CMV status not recorded). Some clones in this sample may be carry-over from other donors' samples.

This clonotype was seen at least ten times. The genes are TRBV7-2 and TRBJ2-4, with 12 nucleotides matching TRBD1. The CDR3 totals 17 residues. CDR1 SGHTA and CDR2 FQGNSA come from the germline V gene. V lost 1 base and J lost 6; bases outside the gene matches: 7. Here the CDR3 reads CASSLGGGTGGGNIQYF. The CDR3 nucleotides are TGTGCCAGCAGCTTAGGTGGCGGGACAGGGGGCGGAAACATTCAGTACTTC. The variable domain in full, with the rest retrieved from reference TRBV7-2 and TRBJ2-4, is GAGVSQSPSNKVTEKGKDVELRCDPISGHTALYWYRQSLGQGLEFLIYFQGNSAPDKSGLPSDRFSAERTGGSVSTLTIQRTQQEDSAVYLCASSLGGGTGGGNIQYFGAGTRLSVL.

V and J are TRBV19 and TRBJ1-4; D gene unclear. The CDR3 covers 15 residues. The germline V gene has CDR1 LNHDA and CDR2 SQIVND (reference sequence). Trimming shortened V by 7 bases and J by 7 bases, and 19 bases separated the two germline ends. The CDR3 sequence: CASTNVEAGSEKLFF. The CDR3, as DNA: TGTGCCAGTACGAACGTGGAGGCGGGAAGTGAAAAACTGTTTTTT.

This clonotype has just a few counts. V is TRBV5-4 and J is TRBJ2-2; D is unclear. CDR1 is SGHNT and CDR2 is YYREEE in the germline V gene (reference sequence). Deletions cut 0 bases from V and 4 bases from J, with 13 bases between. CDR3 length: 16 amino acids. The DNA for the CDR3 is TGTGCCAGCAGCTTGGACCACCAGAGGATCACCGGGGAGCTGTTTTTT. Its translation is CASSLDHQRITGELFF.

This clonotype was observed a handful of times. J is TRBJ2-1 and V is TRBV7-2; 13 nucleotides match TRBD2. The CDR3 sequence is 15 residues long. J was trimmed by 7 bases and V by 3 bases; bases with no gene match: 3. CDR1 is SGHTA and CDR2 is FQGNSA in the germline V gene. The CDR3 DNA sequence: TGTGCCAGCAGCTTGACTAGCGGGAGGATGAATGAGCAGTTCTTC. Amino acid sequence: CASSLTSGRMNEQFF. The entire variable domain, with the rest obtained from reference TRBV7-2 and TRBJ2-1, is as follows: GAGVSQSPSNKVTEKGKDVELRCDPISGHTALYWYRQSLGQGLEFLIYFQGNSAPDKSGLPSDRFSAERTGGSVSTLTIQRTQQEDSAVYLCASSLTSGRMNEQFFGPGTRLTVL.

The chain combines TRBV11-2 with TRBJ2-7; 8 bases are shared with TRBD1. The J segment lost 0 bases and the V segment lost 5 bases, leaving 9 bases of the junction unmatched. Germline assignment: CDR1 SGHAT and CDR2 FQNNGV. This CDR3 comprises 16 residues. CDR3: CASSQLQGTGSYEQYF. CDR3 nucleotide sequence: TGTGCCAGCAGCCAATTACAGGGGACAGGCTCCTACGAGCAGTACTTC.

V gene TRBV7-8 combines with J gene TRBJ1-3; 11 bases agree with TRBD1. The CDR3 has 16 amino acids. V shed 4 bases, J shed 2 bases, and the junction held 4 bases outside the gene matches. Germline V gene sequence: CDR1 SGHVS, CDR2 FQNEAQ. In DNA, the CDR3 is TGTGCCAGCAGCTCGCCGGGACAGGGGGCTGGAAACACCATATATTTT. Its protein is CASSSPGQGAGNTIYF. Drawing the rest from reference TRBV7-8 and TRBJ1-3, the complete variable domain is GAGVSQSPRYKVAKRGQDVALRCDPISGHVSLFWYQQALGQGPEFLTYFQNEAQLDKSGLPSDRFFAERPEGSVSTLKIQRTQQEDSAVYLCASSSPGQGAGNTIYFGEGSWLTVV.

This clonotype was found many times. The chain recombines TRBV7-6 with TRBJ1-6, with TRBD1 matching over 10 bases. V shed 5 bases, J shed 9 bases, and the junction held 16 bases outside the gene matches. Germline-derived CDR1 and CDR2 are SGHVS and FNYEAQ. CDR3 size: 18 residues. In DNA form, the CDR3 reads TGTGCCAGCAGCAGAAATGAACTATCGACAGGGGGCATTTCACCCCTCCACTTT. This codes for CASSRNELSTGGISPLHF.

This chain uses TRBV6-5 with TRBJ2-1; D could derive from TRBD1 or TRBD2 (5 bases each). Germline CDR1 and CDR2: MNHEY and SVGAGI. Trimming removed 2 bases at V and 8 bases at J, with 16 bases between. CDR3 size: 15 residues. The CDR3 DNA sequence: TGTGCCAGCAGTTACGGATATGGGGGTAGGGATGAGCAGTTCTTC. Residues: CASSYGYGGRDEQFF.

This clonotype was picked up many times. This chain connects TRBV7-2 to TRBJ1-1, with 8 bases matching TRBD1. Germline V CDR1 and CDR2: SGHTA, FQGNSA. Trimming removed 8 bases from V and 10 bases from J; junction bases left unmatched: 6. The CDR3 has 11 amino acids. The CDR3 nucleotides are TGTGCCAGCGGACACGACAGGGGAGCTTTCTTT. It yields the protein CASGHDRGAFF.

The chain recombines TRBV11-2 with TRBJ1-1; unclear D gene. The germline CDR1 and CDR2 sequences are SGHAT and FQNNGV. Trimming left V 4 bases short and J 3 bases short, with 12 bases between. This CDR3 comprises 14 residues. CDR3 DNA sequence: TGTGCCAGCAGCTCCAGAGGCGACGACACTGAAGCTTTCTTT. Translation gives CASSSRGDDTEAFF.

This chain links TRBV9 with TRBJ2-5, with D maybe TRBD2 (6 bases). V was shortened by 0 bases and J by 3 bases, with 9 bases between the two germline ends. The CDR3 extends over 14 amino acids. Germline lookup yields CDR1 SGDLS and CDR2 YYNGEE. The CDR3 DNA follows: TGTGCCAGCAGCGTAGCCGGGACTGAAGAGACCCAGTACTTC. Protein sequence: CASSVAGTEETQYF.

The chain's CDR3 is CAISATGNSGNTIYF. In nucleotides, the CDR3 is TGTGCCATCAGTGCTACAGGGAACTCTGGAAACACCATATATTTT. The chain recombines TRBV10-3 with TRBJ1-3, with D perhaps TRBD1 (6 bases). In germline, CDR1 is ENHRY, CDR2 SYGVKD. This CDR3 has 15 residues. V lost 4 bases and J 0 bases, leaving 10 bases between the germline ends.

The chain employs TRBV11-3 and TRBJ1-1; D perhaps matches TRBD1 (5 bases). The V gene lost 8 bases and the J gene lost 5 bases, with 15 bases spanning the gap. Germline V lookup: CDR1 SGHNT, CDR2 YENEEA. The CDR3 is 13 residues long. In DNA, the CDR3 is TGTGCCAGCGGCCCAGGGATTGGGACTGAAGCTTTCTTT. It encodes CASGPGIGTEAFF.

This clonotype was seen a handful of times. The chain links TRBV5-4 to TRBJ1-1; D might be TRBD1 (5 bases). Deletions cut 0 bases from V and 1 base from J, with 16 bases between. In germline, CDR1 is SGHNT, CDR2 YYREEE (reference sequence). This CDR3 is built from 17 residues. The CDR3 nucleotides read TGTGCCAGCAGCTTGGGGGGGGGGATCAGGAGGAACACTGAAGCTTTCTTT. Translating it yields CASSLGGGIRRNTEAFF.

V and J are TRBV27 and TRBJ1-1; D unclear. Germline V gene data show CDR1 as MNHEY and CDR2 as SMNVEV (reference sequence). This CDR3 comprises 14 residues. Deletions cut 7 bases from V and 4 bases from J, with 16 bases between. The CDR3 DNA sequence: TGTGCCAGCATCTCCAACCGGATCTTCACTGAAGCTTTCTTT. Residues: CASISNRIFTEAFF.